The clone carrying this TCR beta chain has just one count. The antigen remains unidentified. The data stem from a study of beta chain features in type 1 diabetes. Whole-study results and caveats: Across all four CD4+ subsets, people with type 1 diabetes showed modestly shorter TCRB CDR3s. Fewer junction insertions and more nucleotide deletions appeared in type 1 diabetes patients.

What was sequenced were expressed TCRB transcripts, since all of the isolated RNA had been reverse transcribed. The assay was immunoSEQ multiplex PCR, and TCRdb's table has in-frame clones only and misses some. The sample records 680,000 or so clones, around an eighth being singletons. The CDR3 has 16 residues. What was sequenced was naive CD4+ T cells from blood. The origin of this receptor is a man between 18 and 29 years old with type 1 diabetes. The chain links TRBV1 to TRBJ1-1; the DNA was not compared with TRBD1, the D call given in the table. TRBV1 is listed as a pseudogene. CDR3 sequence (DNA): TGCACCAGCAGCCCACACTCGGACAGGGAGAACACTGAAGCTTTCTTT. Encoded protein: CTSSPHSDRENTEAFF.